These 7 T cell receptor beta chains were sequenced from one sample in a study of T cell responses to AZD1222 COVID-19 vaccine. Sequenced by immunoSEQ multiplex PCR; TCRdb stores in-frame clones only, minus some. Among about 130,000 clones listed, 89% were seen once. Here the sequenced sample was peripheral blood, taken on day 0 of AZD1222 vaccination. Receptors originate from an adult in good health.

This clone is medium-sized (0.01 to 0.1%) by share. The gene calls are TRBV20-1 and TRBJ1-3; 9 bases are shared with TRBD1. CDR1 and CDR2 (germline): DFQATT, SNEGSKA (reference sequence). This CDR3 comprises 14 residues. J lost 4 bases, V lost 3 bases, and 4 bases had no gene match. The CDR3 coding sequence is TGCAGTGCTAGTCACAGGGGGCTAGGAAACACCATATATTTT. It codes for CSASHRGLGNTIYF.

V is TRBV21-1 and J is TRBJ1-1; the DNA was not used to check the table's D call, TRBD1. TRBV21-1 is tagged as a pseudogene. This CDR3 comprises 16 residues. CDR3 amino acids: CASSKRPGQRNTEAFF. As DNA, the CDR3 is TGTGCCAGCAGCAAACGCCCAGGACAACGGAACACTGAAGCTTTCTTT.

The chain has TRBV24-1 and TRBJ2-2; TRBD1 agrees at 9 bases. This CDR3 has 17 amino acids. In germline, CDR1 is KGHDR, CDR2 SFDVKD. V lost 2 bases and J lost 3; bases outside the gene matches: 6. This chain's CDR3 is CATSDWKQGADTGELFF. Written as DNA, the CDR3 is TGTGCCACCAGTGATTGGAAACAGGGGGCCGACACCGGGGAGCTGTTTTTT.

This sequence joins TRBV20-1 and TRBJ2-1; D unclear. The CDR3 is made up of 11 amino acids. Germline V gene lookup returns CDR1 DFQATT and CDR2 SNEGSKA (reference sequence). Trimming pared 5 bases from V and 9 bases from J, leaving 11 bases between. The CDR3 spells CSAERVGEQFF. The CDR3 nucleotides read TGCAGTGCTGAGAGAGTCGGTGAGCAGTTCTTC.

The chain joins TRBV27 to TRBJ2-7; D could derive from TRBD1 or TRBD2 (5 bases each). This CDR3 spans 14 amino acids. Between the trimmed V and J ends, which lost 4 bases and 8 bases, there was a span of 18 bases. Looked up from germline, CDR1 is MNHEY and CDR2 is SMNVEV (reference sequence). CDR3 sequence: CASSSELTGAQQYF. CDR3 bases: TGTGCCAGCAGTTCAGAGTTGACCGGGGCCCAGCAGTACTTC.

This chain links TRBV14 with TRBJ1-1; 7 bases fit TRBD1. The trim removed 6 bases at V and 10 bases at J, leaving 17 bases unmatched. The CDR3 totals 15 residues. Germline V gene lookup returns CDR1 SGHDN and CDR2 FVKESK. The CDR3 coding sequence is TGTGCCAGCAGGGAGGCGGGACAGCTTATCTCGTCAGCTTTCTTT. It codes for CASREAGQLISSAFF.

The DNA for the CDR3 is TGTGCCAGCAGCGCATCCCCAGCGGGGGCCGACAATGAGCAGTTCTTC. It encodes CASSASPAGADNEQFF. The chain joins TRBV3-1 (or the pseudogene TRBV3-2) to TRBJ2-1, with 8 positions matching TRBD2. The CDR3 spans 16 residues. V shed 5 bases, J shed 5 bases, and the junction held 11 bases outside the gene matches. CDR1 and CDR2 (germline): LGHDT, YNNKEL (reference sequence).